Sequencing of this T cell receptor (beta chain) was carried out in a study of blood T cell repertoires in COVID-19. Study in general: Spain, Italy and the United States supplied samples that represented acute and convalescent COVID-19. PBMCs, B-cell-depleted T cells, or T cells provided the cDNA or gDNA that made up the material.

The data were produced by immunoSEQ multiplex PCR, yet TCRdb's version contains in-frame clones alone and is incomplete. Among nearly 200,000 clones listed, 70% to 90% were seen once. J was trimmed by 7 bases and V by 7 bases; bases with no gene match: 16. CDR3 size: 16 residues. CDR1 and CDR2 from the germline V gene are LGHDT and YNNKEL (reference sequence). The chain carries TRBV3-1 (or the pseudogene TRBV3-2) and TRBJ1-2, with 9 bases aligning to TRBD1. This clonotype originated in a young woman who had recovered from COVID-19. Sequencing was performed on PBMCs or T cells enriched from blood (not recorded which). The CDR3 protein is CASTRDRDLEASGYTF. The CDR3 DNA reads as TGTGCCAGCACCCGGGACAGGGATTTGGAAGCTTCTGGCTACACCTTC.